This T cell receptor beta chain derives from a study of T cells in Graves' hyperthyroidism and ophthalmopathy. Regions amplified from RNA transcripts were the TCR beta CDR3 regions. The TCR CDR3 first-round RT-PCR relied on the HTBI primer set. From the multiplex PCR reads, TCRdb called clonotypes with MiXCR, one entry per CDR3 protein. Among about 250,000 distinct CDR3 sequences, approximately 25% were seen once, and the ten largest hold roughly 40%. V lost 1 base and J 6 bases, leaving 7 bases between the germline ends. The CDR3 is 14 amino acids. This clonotype has a count of ten or more. Its antigen is as yet unknown. Study-wide results and caveats: Ophthalmopathy and stable hyperthyroidism were separated by a 13 V-J model. Prediction of ophthalmopathy progression came a median around 6 months pre-onset.

The TCR sequence derives from a woman in her thirties or forties with Graves' ophthalmopathy. This chain uses TRBV12-3 or TRBV12-4 with TRBJ1-6; D unresolved. The specimen sequenced was blood. CDR3 amino acids: CASSLEEVNSPLHF. For the CDR3, the DNA is TGTGCCAGCAGTTTAGAGGAAGTTAATTCACCCCTCCACTTT.